The T cell receptor (beta chain) described here comes from a study of cytomegalovirus exposure and HLA in healthy donors. Overall study findings and caveats: The study carried out a later analysis of TCR beta sequences. It associated roughly 17,000 of them with specific HLA alleles at a false discovery rate of 0.05. The authors excluded some V segments, including TRBV6-2 and TRBV6-3, as indistinguishable.

The CDR3 loop spans 14 amino acids. Germline lookup yields CDR1 SGDLS and CDR2 YYNGEE. V shed 0 bases and J shed 2 bases, with 9 bases lying between them. A single count supports this clone. What it binds is not known. PCR primers comprised 60 Vbeta and 13 Jbeta primers. Per the study methods: In a later analysis, of around 85 million unique beta chains, roughly 9.9 million appeared in at least two donors. Sequenced by immunoSEQ multiplex PCR; TCRdb stores in-frame clones only, minus some. D and trimming come from the DNA, and the V and J calls and clone size come from that table. The repertoire includes nearly 80,000 clones, over 70% of them detected once, and 22% sits in the top ten.

The source material was PBMCs. This rearrangement joins TRBV9 to TRBJ2-7; D is ambiguous. The clonotype was recovered from a woman in her thirties or forties in good health and CMV-seropositive. The CDR3 DNA is TGTGCCAGCAGCGTAGTGGAGAGTACCTACGAGCAGTACTTC. It yields the protein CASSVVESTYEQYF. Combining the CDR3 with reference TRBV9 and TRBJ2-7 gives the whole variable domain DSGVTQTPKHLITATGQRVTLRCSPRSGDLSVYWYQQSLDQGLQFLIQYYNGEERAKGNILERFSAQQFPDLHSELNLSSLELGDSALYFCASSVVESTYEQYFGPGTRLTVT.